These 26 T cell receptor beta chains share one sample of origin, sequenced in a study of PD-L1 blockade in urothelial cancer. The repertoire was sequenced with immunoSEQ multiplex PCR; TCRdb's copy has only in-frame clones and lacks some. Counted here are tens of thousands of clones, 80% to 95% occurring once; the ten biggest clones make up about 0.87%. The time point here: peripheral blood 6 weeks after treatment start. The source was PBMCs, collected around atezolizumab (anti-PD-L1) treatment. The receptors were sampled from a woman aged 80 or over with urothelial cancer.

The V and J genes are TRBV5-1 and TRBJ2-5; D is unresolved. Trimming cost V 0 bases and J 3 bases, with 9 bases left between them. CDR1 and CDR2 (germline): SGHRS, YFSETQ. The CDR3 has 14 amino acids. This CDR3 reads CASSLALAEETQYF. CDR3 nucleotides: TGCGCCAGCAGCTTGGCCTTGGCGGAAGAGACCCAGTACTTC.

The chain uses TRBV5-4 and TRBJ2-1; weak D call: TRBD2 (6 bases). Trimming shortened V by 4 bases and J by 0 bases, and 14 bases separated the two germline ends. This CDR3 is 16 amino acids long. Per germline, CDR1 SGHNT and CDR2 YYREEE (reference sequence). This CDR3 is CASSPRGGSSYNEQFF. In DNA form, the CDR3 reads TGTGCCAGCAGCCCCCGGGGAGGAAGCTCCTACAATGAGCAGTTCTTC.

The chain employs TRBV5-1 and TRBJ1-1; no clear D gene. The V end lost 3 bases, the J end lost 2 bases, and 5 bases lay between the germline ends. Germline CDR1 reads SGHRS; CDR2 reads YFSETQ. The CDR3 totals 12 residues. The DNA for the CDR3 is TGCGCCAGCAGCTCAGAAAACACTGAAGCTTTCTTT. This sequence encodes CASSSENTEAFF.

This chain connects TRBV30 to TRBJ2-7, with D possibly matching TRBD1 (6 bases). Germline loops: CDR1 GTSNPN, CDR2 SVGIG (reference sequence). Trimming removed 0 bases at V and 4 bases at J, with 7 bases between. The CDR3 spans 12 residues. Written as DNA, the CDR3 is TGTGCCTGGAGTGTACAGGGATACGAGCAGTACTTC. It encodes CAWSVQGYEQYF.

V usage is TRBV19 and J usage is TRBJ2-1, with TRBD2 identical over 8 bases. Germline V gives CDR1 LNHDA, CDR2 SQIVND (reference sequence). CDR3 length equals 14 residues. The V and J ends lost 3 bases and 7 bases, in that order; junction bases with no gene match: 5. The CDR3 sequence is CASSMSGSWNEQFF. The CDR3 nucleotides are TGTGCCAGTAGTATGAGCGGGAGTTGGAATGAGCAGTTCTTC.

The V and J genes are TRBV27 and TRBJ1-4; 9 bases fit TRBD1. The CDR3 is made up of 17 amino acids. The trim removed 6 bases at V and 2 bases at J, leaving 10 bases unmatched. Germline CDR1 MNHEY, CDR2 SMNVEV (reference sequence). The CDR3: CASRTGGFIGTNEKLFF. The CDR3 DNA reads TGTGCCAGCAGAACAGGGGGCTTTATTGGGACTAATGAAAAACTGTTTTTT.

With respect to this clone: Other DNA sequences of this sample code for an identical CDR3. The chain links TRBV9 to TRBJ1-1; possible D gene TRBD1, 6 bases. The V end lost 0 bases, the J end lost 0 bases, and 6 bases lay between the germline ends. CDR1 is SGDLS, CDR2 YYNGEE, per germline. This CDR3 has 14 residues. Here the CDR3 DNA reads TGTGCCAGCAGCGTAGGGACAGTGAACACTGAAGCTTTCTTT. Translated: CASSVGTVNTEAFF.

A single count supports this clone. The chain links TRBV7-9 to TRBJ1-2; D possibly corresponds to TRBD1 (5 bases). V was shortened by 1 base and J by 1 base, with 13 bases between the two germline ends. CDR1 and CDR2 (germline): SEHNR, FQNEAQ (reference sequence). The CDR3 loop spans 16 amino acids. CDR3: CASSLVSAGFNYGYTF. CDR3 in DNA: TGTGCCAGCAGCTTAGTATCGGCAGGGTTTAACTATGGCTACACCTTC.

This clone occurred once. J is TRBJ2-7 and V is TRBV7-6, with D unclear. This CDR3 has 13 residues. Germline V gene data show CDR1 as SGHVS and CDR2 as FNYEAQ. The ends were cut back, 7 bases at V and 3 bases at J, with 13 bases in the middle. CDR3 nucleotide sequence: TGTGCCAGCACCGACGACCGGAGCTACGAGCAGTACTTC. Its protein product is CASTDDRSYEQYF.

CDR3: CAWGPGTGNEQFF. The CDR3 coding sequence is TGTGCCTGGGGTCCCGGGACAGGGAATGAGCAGTTCTTC. The genes are TRBV30 and TRBJ2-1; 9 positions match TRBD1. V was clipped by 5 bases and J by 7 bases; unmatched bases: 6. This CDR3 is 13 amino acids long. Germline V gene sequence: CDR1 GTSNPN, CDR2 SVGIG (reference sequence).

V usage is TRBV7-6 and J usage is TRBJ2-5, with 7 positions matching TRBD2. V lost 5 bases, J lost 10 bases, and 19 bases stayed unmatched. Germline CDR1 reads SGHVS; CDR2 reads FNYEAQ. The CDR3 sequence is 16 residues long. The CDR3 DNA follows: TGTGCCAGCAGCCCCTCGGGCGGGAGTGGACCCGGGGACCAGTACTTC. Amino acid sequence: CASSPSGGSGPGDQYF.

The rearrangement joins TRBV19 to TRBJ1-2, with 7 bases matching TRBD1. This CDR3 spans 13 amino acids. J was trimmed by 3 bases and V by 4 bases; bases with no gene match: 2. Germline loops: CDR1 LNHDA, CDR2 SQIVND (reference sequence). DNA of the CDR3: TGTGCCAGTAGTACGCAGGGGGACTATGGCTACACCTTC. Translating it yields CASSTQGDYGYTF.

The chain is built from TRBV7-8 and TRBJ2-3, with TRBD1 matching 7 bases. The CDR3 covers 16 residues. The V segment lost 3 bases and the J segment 4 bases; nucleotides outside the gene matches: 10. CDR1 SGHVS and CDR2 FQNEAQ come from the germline V gene. CDR3 protein: CASSLKRGGVPDTQYF. The CDR3 region has the DNA TGTGCCAGCAGCTTGAAGAGAGGGGGCGTACCAGATACGCAGTATTTT.

The CDR3 nucleotides are TGCGCCAGCAGCCAAGATGATAGCGGGTACGTGGGCGAGCAGTACTTC. Translation: CASSQDDSGYVGEQYF. The chain combines TRBV4-1 with TRBJ2-5; 7 bases are shared with TRBD2. The DNA matches TRBJ2-7 better at its end, which makes the J call doubtful. The CDR3 has 16 amino acids. The V gene's germline CDR1 is MGHRA and CDR2 YSYEKL.

The chain couples TRBV2 to TRBJ2-1, with 10 bases fitting TRBD1. V gave up 6 bases and J gave up 5 bases; unmatched junction bases: 7. Germline V gene lookup returns CDR1 SNHLY and CDR2 FYNNEI. This CDR3 region has 15 residues. In DNA form, the CDR3 reads TGTGCCAGCAGCGGTAGGACAGGGGGTCACAATGAGCAGTTCTTC. Translation gives CASSGRTGGHNEQFF.

This sequence joins TRBV5-1 and TRBJ2-7; TRBD2 might be the D (6 bases). CDR3 length: 15 amino acids. Deletions cut 4 bases from V and 3 bases from J, with 17 bases between. Germline CDR1 and CDR2: SGHRS and YFSETQ. CDR3 sequence: CASSPGAGTYYEQYF. The DNA of the CDR3 is TGCGCCAGCAGCCCGGGAGCCGGGACTTACTACGAGCAGTACTTC.

V gene TRBV5-4 combines with J gene TRBJ2-5; 12 bases align to TRBD2. From germline, CDR1 is SGHNT and CDR2 YYREEE (reference sequence). The CDR3 is 16 amino acids. The junction had 8 bases not matched to a gene; V was cut back by 4 bases and J by 4 bases. CDR3 bases: TGTGCCAGCAGCCCCTCTAGCGGGAGGGCCGGAGAGACCCAGTACTTC. Its protein is CASSPSSGRAGETQYF.

The CDR3 loop reads CASSQLQGTEAFF. CDR3 sequence (DNA): TGTGCCAGCTCACAGCTACAGGGCACTGAAGCTTTCTTT. The chain has TRBV18 and TRBJ1-1, with D possibly TRBD1 on 6 matching bases. Germline-derived CDR1 and CDR2 are KGHSH and LQKENI. Trimming shortened V by 4 bases and J by 4 bases, and 10 bases separated the two germline ends. The CDR3 is made up of 13 amino acids.

The chain recombines TRBV5-5 with TRBJ1-2; D may be TRBD1 (6 bases). Germline loops: CDR1 SGHKS, CDR2 YYEKEE (reference sequence). Trimming took off 2 bases at V and 0 bases at J, with 14 bases between the two ends. The CDR3 consists of 16 residues. Written as DNA, the CDR3 is TGTGCCAGCAGCTTCTCTTATGACAGGTCTAACTATGGCTACACCTTC. It codes for CASSFSYDRSNYGYTF. Supplemented by reference TRBV5-5 and TRBJ1-2, the full variable domain reads DAGVTQSPTHLIKTRGQQVTLRCSPISGHKSVSWYQQVLGQGPQFIFQYYEKEERGRGNFPDRFSARQFPNYSSELNVNALLLGDSALYLCASSFSYDRSNYGYTFGSGTRLTVV.

The genes are TRBV19 and TRBJ1-4; no definite D call. The CDR3 covers 14 residues. Trimming stripped 6 bases from V and 6 bases from J, with 14 bases between. Per the germline V gene, CDR1 is LNHDA and CDR2 is SQIVND (reference sequence). CDR3 in DNA: TGTGCCAGTAGCTCTATCGGAGGGTATGAAAAACTGTTTTTT. Amino acids: CASSSIGGYEKLFF.

The chain uses TRBV19 and TRBJ2-7; possible D gene TRBD2, 6 bases. Germline V gene data show CDR1 as LNHDA and CDR2 as SQIVND (reference sequence). CDR3 length equals 14 residues. The germline V and J ends were trimmed by 7 bases and 6 bases, with 19 bases remaining between them. For the CDR3, the DNA is TGTGCCAGTAAGGAGGGCAGGTATCTCGGCGAGCAGTACTTC. As protein: CASKEGRYLGEQYF.

The chain is built from TRBV28 and TRBJ1-1; possible D gene TRBD1, 5 bases. Germline CDR1 and CDR2: MDHEN and SYDVKM. The CDR3 has 17 residues. Trimming took off 6 bases at V and 0 bases at J, with 20 bases between the two ends. CDR3 DNA sequence: TGTGCCAGCAGATCATACAGGAGGGGCCCCATGAACACTGAAGCTTTCTTT. This gives the protein CASRSYRRGPMNTEAFF.

This clone was counted once. The chain employs TRBV6-4 and TRBJ1-2; D unresolved. This CDR3 has 14 residues. Between the trimmed V and J ends, which lost 7 bases and 4 bases, there was a span of 16 bases. CDR1 and CDR2 from the germline V gene are MRHNA and SNTAGT. CDR3 sequence: CASTPEAGSYGYTF. CDR3 DNA sequence: TGTGCCAGCACCCCCGAGGCGGGCAGCTATGGCTACACCTTC.

This clone was seen a handful of times. This chain connects TRBV6-1 to TRBJ1-5; 9 bases are a match to TRBD1. V lost 7 bases to trimming and J lost 6 bases; unmatched junction nucleotides: 7. Per the germline V gene, CDR1 is MNHNS and CDR2 is SASEGT. The CDR3 runs 14 residues. In DNA form, the CDR3 reads TGTGCCAGCAACCCAACAGGGGGCTCTCAGCCCCAGCATTTT. Translating gives CASNPTGGSQPQHF.

The rearrangement uses TRBV6-4 and TRBJ2-7; 9 bases match TRBD2. This CDR3 contains 14 residues. CDR1 is MRHNA and CDR2 is SNTAGT in the germline V gene. V dropped 2 bases and J dropped 7; count of bases not matched to a gene: 6. The CDR3 coding sequence is TGTGCCAGCAGTGACGCTAGCGGGATGTGTGAGCAGTACTTC. It translates to CASSDASGMCEQYF.

In its sample, this clone was seen a few times. The V gene is TRBV6-1, the J gene TRBJ2-1; D gene unclear. V lost 2 bases and J 5 bases, leaving 4 bases between the germline ends. The CDR3 totals 12 residues. CDR1 MNHNS and CDR2 SASEGT come from the germline V gene. The CDR3 nucleotides are TGTGCCAGCAGTGAAACTAACAATGAGCAGTTCTTC. Its translation is CASSETNNEQFF.